This T cell receptor (beta chain) originates from a study of identical twins. Germline V gives CDR1 LGHNT, CDR2 FRNRAP. This CDR3 contains 14 residues. Trimming took off 8 bases at V and 2 bases at J, with 16 bases between the two ends. Healthy Caucasians were all of the donors. This clonotype was seen more than once but under ten times. The target antigen is unknown. Points from the study as a whole: Sequences that were beta out-of-frame showed weaker excess twin sharing.

The authors used template switching to add a universal primer site and gave cDNA unique molecular identifiers. A single record per CDR3 protein comes from TCRdb applying MiXCR to the 5' RACE reads. Among under 900,000 distinct CDR3 sequences listed, approximately 13% were seen once. These data were also reused for a study on yellow fever vaccine responses in identical twins.

The source is a woman under 30 in good health. Sequenced input: PBMCs. V and J are TRBV12-5 and TRBJ2-7, with TRBD2 as a possible D gene (6 bases). The CDR3: CASPGLAQTYEQYF. CDR3 nucleotide sequence: TGTGCTAGTCCGGGGCTAGCGCAAACCTACGAGCAGTACTTC.